This TCR beta chain was sequenced during a study of blood T cell repertoires in COVID-19. Study-wide background: Some COVID-19 samples were acute and others convalescent; all came from the United States, Italy and Spain. From T cells, B-cell-depleted T cells, or PBMCs came the material, which was cDNA or gDNA.

Germline values: CDR1 MNHEY, CDR2 SMNVEV (reference sequence). The junction had 4 bases not matched to a gene; V was cut back by 2 bases and J by 2 bases. The CDR3 sequence is 15 residues long. Authors' processing steps: Amplification with reference gene primers provided the estimates of nucleated cell counts. Produced via immunoSEQ multiplex PCR; TCRdb's table is partial and in-frame only. The DNA gave D and trimming, while V, J and clone size come from that table. This repertoire shows fewer than 250,000 clones, about four fifths found once; its top ten account for about 4%. This sequence joins TRBV27 and TRBJ2-3, with TRBD2 matching 7 bases. The receptor comes from a man aged 50-60 years with acute or convalescent COVID-19. Material for sequencing was peripheral blood. In DNA, the CDR3 is TGTGCCAGCAGTTTAAAGCGGGACTACACAGATACGCAGTATTTT. Protein sequence: CASSLKRDYTDTQYF.